The T cell receptor beta chain described here comes from a study of cytomegalovirus exposure and HLA in healthy donors. Study at large: Findings of an earlier analysis included over 95 million unique TCR beta sequences from about 180 million T cells. Regarding the study as a whole: Reports described diagnosis of cytomegalovirus status by the classifier as highly specific and sensitive. In a later analysis, most CMV-associated TCR beta chains appeared HLA-restricted. Being productive about 87% or about 30% of the time was typical of most TCR beta V segments in an earlier analysis.

The PCR employed 60 Vbeta primers together with 13 Jbeta primers. Assay: immunoSEQ multiplex PCR; the TCRdb copy retains only in-frame clones and omits some. The data contain some 120,000 clones, approximately 78% of them singletons. Notes on this clone: Its cognate antigen is unknown.

Specimen: PBMCs. This TCR came from a woman aged 30 to 39 in good health and CMV-seronegative.

CDR3 nucleotides: TGTGCCAGCAGCTTGTACGGCAAAAACATTCAGTACTTC. Protein: CASSLYGKNIQYF. The V gene is TRBV5-8, the J gene TRBJ2-4, with unresolved D. V was clipped by 1 base and J by 3 bases, with 5 bases between them. Germline CDR1 reads SGHTS; CDR2 reads YDEGEE. The CDR3 extends over 13 amino acids. The whole variable domain, remainder taken from reference TRBV5-8 and TRBJ2-4, is EAGVTQSPTHLIKTRGQQATLRCSPISGHTSVYWYQQALGLGLQFLLWYDEGEERNRGNFPPRFSGRQFPNYSSELNVNALELEDSALYLCASSLYGKNIQYFGAGTRLSVL.